Presented here are 29 T cell receptor beta chains from one specimen sequenced in a study of T cells in Graves' hyperthyroidism and ophthalmopathy. TCR beta CDR3 regions were amplified from RNA. The TCR CDR3 was amplified in a first-round RT-PCR using the HTBI primer set. TCRdb analysed the multiplex PCR reads with MiXCR anew, one entry per CDR3 protein. The sample yields 30,000 to 40,000 distinct CDR3 sequences, around 50% seen once. Sequencing was done on a sample of blood. The receptors come from a man aged 35-49 years with Graves' ophthalmopathy.

The chain recombines TRBV12-3 or TRBV12-4 with TRBJ1-4; weak D call: TRBD1 (6 bases). This CDR3 contains 15 residues. Trimming stripped 6 bases from V and 5 bases from J, with 16 bases between. CDR3 protein: CASSSTGMGNEKLFF. The CDR3 bases are TGTGCCAGCAGCTCTACAGGGATGGGGAATGAAAAACTGTTTTTT.

On this clonotype itself: The CDR3 does not close with the conserved phenylalanine or tryptophan, likely indicating a read error. The DNA is omitted, as the CDR3 cannot be located on it reliably, and the CDR3 follows TCRdb's listing. The chain is built from TRBV9 and TRBJ1-1; TRBD1, the table's D call, lacks a check against the DNA. Germline CDR1 is SGDLS and CDR2 is YYNGEE. The CDR3 adds up to 8 amino acids, both ends counted. CDR3 protein: CASMRPGQ.

This clonotype was observed at least ten times. The J gene is TRBJ2-5, the V gene TRBV6-5; D is uncertain. Germline CDR1 is MNHEY and CDR2 is SVGAGI. V lost 0 bases and J lost 4, with 12 bases in between. The CDR3 has 15 amino acids. The CDR3 DNA follows: TGTGCCAGCAGTTACTCGACCCCGACCTCAGAGACCCAGTACTTC. Translated: CASSYSTPTSETQYF.

This clonotype appeared many times. J is TRBJ2-2 and V is TRBV28, with D possibly called TRBD1 or TRBD2 (6 bases each). This CDR3 is 14 amino acids long. Looked up from germline, CDR1 is MDHEN and CDR2 is SYDVKM. Trimming removed 10 bases from V and 0 bases from J, with 12 bases in between. In nucleotides, the CDR3 is TGTGCCACGGTCGGGGGCGCGAACACCGGGGAGCTGTTTTTT. This encodes CATVGGANTGELFF.

The chain recombines TRBV20-1 with TRBJ1-5; D perhaps matches TRBD1 (6 bases). The CDR3 runs 11 residues. The V gene lost 5 bases and the J gene lost 11 bases, with 13 bases spanning the gap. The germline V gene has CDR1 DFQATT and CDR2 SNEGSKA (reference sequence). CDR3 in DNA: TGCAGTGCTTCAGGGGAGGAGACCCAGCATTTT. This sequence encodes CSASGEETQHF.

The gene calls are TRBV15 and TRBJ1-2, with D tentatively TRBD1 (5 bases). The germline V gene encodes CDR1 LNHNV and CDR2 YYDKDF (reference sequence). Trimming cost V 8 bases and J 9 bases, with 10 bases left between them. The CDR3 is 10 residues long. CDR3 in DNA: TGTGCCACCGGGGACCGTAGCTACACCTTC. This sequence encodes CATGDRSYTF.

This clonotype showed up many times. The V and J genes are TRBV7-6 and TRBJ2-1; D uncertain. This CDR3 region has 15 residues. Per the germline V gene, CDR1 is SGHVS and CDR2 is FNYEAQ. V was shortened by 3 bases and J by 0 bases, with 9 bases between the two germline ends. CDR3 nucleotides: TGTGCCAGCAGCTTGACATCGAGCTCCTACAATGAGCAGTTCTTC. Encoded protein: CASSLTSSSYNEQFF.

This clonotype showed up many times. This rearrangement joins TRBV20-1 to TRBJ2-2; TRBD1 aligns across 10 bases. J gave up 0 bases and V 1 base, and 5 bases lay outside the gene matches. CDR1 and CDR2 (germline): DFQATT, SNEGSKA (reference sequence). CDR3 length equals 17 residues. The CDR3 sequence is CSARARDRGSNTGELFF. The CDR3 DNA follows: TGCAGTGCTAGAGCCCGGGACAGGGGATCGAACACCGGGGAGCTGTTTTTT.

As for this clonotype: Since the CDR3 does not end with the conserved phenylalanine or tryptophan, this likely comes from a read error. The chain employs TRBV20-1 and TRBJ1-5; no clear D. Trimming removed 6 bases from V and 0 bases from J, with 12 bases in between. Germline assignment: CDR1 DFQATT and CDR2 SNEGSKA (reference sequence). This CDR3 region has 14 residues. In nucleotides, the CDR3 is TGCAGTGCAAAGGCGCTGGGTAGCAATCAGCCCCAGCATCTT. It codes for CSAKALGSNQPQHL.

The J gene is TRBJ2-5, the V gene TRBV2, with 7 bases fitting TRBD2. The ends lost 3 bases at V and 5 bases at J; junction bases unmatched: 3. Germline loops: CDR1 SNHLY, CDR2 FYNNEI. This CDR3 has 13 residues. CDR3: CASSEMGGETQYF. Written as DNA, the CDR3 is TGTGCCAGCAGTGAGATGGGGGGGGAGACCCAGTACTTC.

This clonotype was seen many times. The CDR3 sequence: CASSPLGQWETQYF. The CDR3, as DNA: TGTGCCAGCTCACCACTAGGACAGTGGGAGACCCAGTACTTC. This chain joins TRBV18 and TRBJ2-5; possible D gene TRBD1, 6 bases. The CDR3 loop spans 14 amino acids. The germline CDR1 and CDR2 sequences are KGHSH and LQKENI. Trimming cost V 1 base and J 5 bases, with 11 bases left between them. The full variable domain, rest sourced from reference TRBV18 and TRBJ2-5, is NAGVMQNPRHLVRRRGQEARLRCSPMKGHSHVYWYRQLPEEGLKFMVYLQKENIIDESGMPKERFSAEFPKEGPSILRIQQVVRGDSAAYFCASSPLGQWETQYFGPGTRLLVL.

In DNA form, the CDR3 reads TGTGCCAGCAGCGAACAGGGGGCTGATTCACCCCTCCACTTT. This codes for CASSEQGADSPLHF. This chain connects TRBV7-9 to TRBJ1-6; 9 nucleotides agree with TRBD1. V lost 5 bases and J lost 8; bases outside the gene matches: 4. Germline lookup yields CDR1 SEHNR and CDR2 FQNEAQ (reference sequence). The CDR3 has 14 amino acids.

In this sample, this clonotype turned up many times. This chain joins TRBV19 and TRBJ1-1; D gene unclear. V lost 4 bases and J lost 2, with 14 bases in between. CDR1 LNHDA and CDR2 SQIVND come from the germline V gene (reference sequence). This CDR3 contains 15 residues. The CDR3 DNA reads TGTGCCAGTAGTACCCTCCTCTACAGAAACACTGAAGCTTTCTTT. Its translation: CASSTLLYRNTEAFF.

The chain joins TRBV30 to TRBJ1-3; no definite D call. The V end lost 5 bases, the J end lost 0 bases, and 14 bases lay between the germline ends. Germline assignment: CDR1 GTSNPN and CDR2 SVGIG (reference sequence). The CDR3 runs 15 residues. The CDR3 DNA follows: TGTGCCTGGGGTGCCCTGGTCCGCTCTGGAAACACCATATATTTT. Translation: CAWGALVRSGNTIYF.

This clonotype was seen at least ten times. This sequence joins TRBV27 and TRBJ2-3; 7 nucleotides match TRBD2. Germline-derived CDR1 and CDR2 are MNHEY and SMNVEV (reference sequence). V trimming: 6 bases; J trimming: 6 bases; junction bases outside the gene matches: 12. This CDR3 comprises 15 residues. CDR3 nucleotides: TGTGCCAGCAGCGATACGCGGGGGTTCATCGATACGCAGTATTTT. This codes for CASSDTRGFIDTQYF.

This clonotype qualifies as medium-sized. The chain uses TRBV2 and TRBJ1-4; D is possibly TRBD1 (5 bases). This CDR3 region has 13 residues. In germline, CDR1 is SNHLY, CDR2 FYNNEI. The V end lost 6 bases, the J end lost 6 bases, and 11 bases lay between the germline ends. The CDR3 reads CASRGRDYEKLFF. DNA of the CDR3: TGTGCCAGCAGGGGACGGGACTATGAAAAACTGTTTTTT.

This clonotype was recorded many times. The V and J genes are TRBV3-1 and TRBJ1-4, with D tentatively TRBD1 (5 bases). V dropped 1 base and J dropped 6 bases, with 12 bases sitting between them. CDR1 and CDR2 from the germline V gene are LGHDT and YNNKEL (reference sequence). The CDR3 extends over 15 amino acids. The CDR3, as DNA: TGTGCCAGCAGCCAAGGGGTCGGGGCGGATGAAAAACTGTTTTTT. Its protein is CASSQGVGADEKLFF.

The rearrangement links TRBV2 to TRBJ2-1; 9 bases line up with TRBD1. The CDR3 length is 16 residues. The germline CDR1 and CDR2 sequences are SNHLY and FYNNEI. V shed 4 bases and J 8 bases; nucleotides not matched to a gene: 12. CDR3 sequence reads: CASSVEAGQGPYEQFF. The CDR3 DNA reads TGTGCCAGCAGTGTAGAGGCGGGACAGGGACCCTATGAGCAGTTCTTC. The complete variable domain, with remaining parts taken from reference TRBV2 and TRBJ2-1, reads EPEVTQTPSHQVTQMGQEVILRCVPISNHLYFYWYRQILGQKVEFLVSFYNNEISEKSEIFDDQFSVERPDGSNFTLKIRSTKLEDSAMYFCASSVEAGQGPYEQFFGPGTRLTVL.

Note on this clonotype: No conserved phenylalanine or tryptophan ends this CDR3, so it is likely a read error. The V gene is TRBV13, the J gene TRBJ1-3; D is uncertain. This CDR3 contains 14 residues. Trimming removed 4 bases at V and 0 bases at J, with 7 bases between. Germline V CDR1 and CDR2: PRHDT, FYEKMQ (reference sequence). CDR3 in amino acids: CASSSGHSGNTIYS. The CDR3 DNA reads TGTGCCAGCAGCTCAGGTCACTCTGGAAACACCATATATTCT.

This clonotype was recorded at least ten times. This sequence joins TRBV6-6 and TRBJ1-5, with TRBD1 as a possible D gene (5 bases). V was clipped by 2 bases and J by 7 bases, with 12 bases between them. This CDR3 is built from 14 residues. CDR1 and CDR2 from the germline V gene are MNHNY and SVGAGI (reference sequence). The CDR3 nucleotides are TGTGCCAGCAGTTACGGGGGTAACGGCCAGCCCCAGCATTTT. Translation: CASSYGGNGQPQHF.

The chain joins TRBV6-7 to TRBJ1-1; 11 bases agree with TRBD1. TRBV6-7 is an ORF; its function is uncertain. The CDR3 spans 17 residues. The ends lost 5 bases at V and 4 bases at J; junction bases unmatched: 12. CDR3 bases: TGTGCCAGCAGTCCCATGACTAGCGGGACAGGGGGCACTGAAGCTTTCTTT. It is translated as CASSPMTSGTGGTEAFF.

To note about this clonotype: The junction and the germline gene differ at one end; a read error may be behind it. This chain uses TRBV19 with TRBJ2-1; the D call may be TRBD1 or TRBD2 (5 bases each). In germline, CDR1 is LNHDA, CDR2 SQIVND (reference sequence). The CDR3 loop spans 16 amino acids. The CDR3 reads CASSIPPGPVGNEQFF. For the CDR3, the DNA is TGTGCCAGTAGTATACCCCCGGGACCAGTCGGGAATGAGCAATTCTTC.

V and J are TRBV9 and TRBJ2-1, with 13 bases identical to TRBD2. The V segment lost 3 bases and the J segment 7 bases; nucleotides outside the gene matches: 4. Germline V gives CDR1 SGDLS, CDR2 YYNGEE. This CDR3 spans 15 amino acids. The DNA for the CDR3 is TGTGCCAGCAGCGCCCGACTAGCGGGAGGTAATGAGCAGTTCTTC. This encodes CASSARLAGGNEQFF.

This clonotype was picked up many times. This rearrangement joins TRBV19 to TRBJ2-3, with D uncertain. The germline V and J ends were trimmed by 10 bases and 0 bases, with 8 bases remaining between them. CDR3 size: 12 residues. Germline V gene sequence: CDR1 LNHDA, CDR2 SQIVND (reference sequence). The CDR3 DNA follows: TGTGCCACCGAAGGGAGCACAGATACGCAGTATTTT. Its translation is CATEGSTDTQYF.

The chain recombines TRBV25-1 with TRBJ1-1; TRBD1 is a possible D gene (6 bases). The germline gives CDR1 MGHDK, CDR2 SYGVNS. The CDR3 runs to 16 residues. V shed 1 base and J shed 2 bases, with 14 bases lying between them. The CDR3: CASSEFSTGPNTEAFF. The CDR3 nucleotides are TGTGCCAGCAGTGAATTCTCCACAGGGCCCAACACTGAAGCTTTCTTT.

This clonotype was recorded once. V usage is TRBV5-1 and J usage is TRBJ2-2; 7 bases map to TRBD1. Per the germline V gene, CDR1 is SGHRS and CDR2 is YFSETQ. The J segment lost 0 bases and the V segment lost 10 bases, leaving 15 bases of the junction unmatched. CDR3 size: 17 residues. In nucleotides, the CDR3 is TGCGCCTGCGCGCTACGAAAACAGGGGTCGAACACCGGGGAGCTGTTTTTT. Translating gives CACALRKQGSNTGELFF.

The J gene is TRBJ2-7, the V gene TRBV2, with 13 bases identical to TRBD2. V shed 6 bases, J shed 1 base, and the junction held 6 bases outside the gene matches. The CDR3 runs 16 residues. Germline V lookup: CDR1 SNHLY, CDR2 FYNNEI. This chain's CDR3 is CASRARTSGGSYEQYF. As DNA, the CDR3 is TGTGCCAGCAGGGCTAGGACTAGCGGGGGTTCCTACGAGCAGTACTTC.

Ten or more counts support this clonotype. Here the CDR3 reads CASRPQINTEAFF. The CDR3 DNA reads TGTGCCAGCAGGCCACAAATTAACACTGAAGCTTTCTTT. This sequence joins TRBV28 and TRBJ1-1; D is undetermined. Germline lookup yields CDR1 MDHEN and CDR2 SYDVKM. V was pared by 6 bases and J by 2 bases, with 10 bases between. The CDR3 contains 13 residues. Based on the CDR3 plus reference TRBV28 and TRBJ1-1, the full variable domain is DVKVTQSSRYLVKRTGEKVFLECVQDMDHENMFWYRQDPGLGLRLIYFSYDVKMKEKGDIPEGYSVSREKKERFSLILESASTNQTSMYLCASRPQINTEAFFGQGTRLTVV.

The table lists this clonotype with many counts. The chain links TRBV20-1 to TRBJ2-5, with D possibly TRBD1 on 6 matching bases. V was shortened by 5 bases and J by 3 bases, with 10 bases between the two germline ends. Germline V gene data show CDR1 as DFQATT and CDR2 as SNEGSKA (reference sequence). This CDR3 is 12 amino acids long. CDR3 amino acids: CSADTGKETQYF. CDR3 DNA: TGCAGTGCTGATACAGGGAAAGAGACCCAGTACTTC.